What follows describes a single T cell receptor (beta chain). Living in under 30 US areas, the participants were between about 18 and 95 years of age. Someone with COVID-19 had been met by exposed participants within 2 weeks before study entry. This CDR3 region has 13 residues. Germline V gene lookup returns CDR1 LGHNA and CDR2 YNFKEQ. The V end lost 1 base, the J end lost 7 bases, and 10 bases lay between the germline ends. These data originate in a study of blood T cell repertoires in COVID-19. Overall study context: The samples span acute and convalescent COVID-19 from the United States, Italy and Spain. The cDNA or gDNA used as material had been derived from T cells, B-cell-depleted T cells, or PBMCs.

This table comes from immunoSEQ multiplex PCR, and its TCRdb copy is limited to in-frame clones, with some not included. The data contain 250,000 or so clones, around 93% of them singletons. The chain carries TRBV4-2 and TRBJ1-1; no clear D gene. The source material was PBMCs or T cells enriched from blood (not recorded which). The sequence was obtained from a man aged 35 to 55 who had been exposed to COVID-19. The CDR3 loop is CASSQVEDLEAFF. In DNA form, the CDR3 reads TGTGCCAGCAGCCAAGTGGAGGACCTTGAAGCTTTCTTT.